A single sample gave rise to the 30 T cell receptor beta chains below, sequenced in a study of blood T cell repertoires in COVID-19. Some clones are missing from TCRdb's copy, which holds only in-frame ones; the method was immunoSEQ multiplex PCR. Among 35,000 to 50,000 clones listed, roughly 85% were seen once. The specimen sequenced was peripheral blood. Receptor source: a man in his 60s with acute or convalescent COVID-19.

The rearrangement joins TRBV2 to TRBJ1-1; D not resolved. CDR3 size: 14 residues. The germline V gene encodes CDR1 SNHLY and CDR2 FYNNEI. Trimming shortened V by 6 bases and J by 6 bases, and 17 bases separated the two germline ends. The CDR3 spells CASSRPGWNAEAFF. The CDR3 DNA sequence: TGTGCCAGCAGCCGACCCGGGTGGAATGCTGAAGCTTTCTTT.

The rearrangement uses TRBV6-5 and TRBJ1-3; 7 positions match TRBD1. Germline CDR1 and CDR2: MNHEY and SVGAGI. The V gene end was trimmed by 4 bases and the J gene end by 2 bases; junction bases not matched to a gene: 5. This CDR3 contains 15 residues. CDR3 sequence reads: CASSLTTGAGNTIYF. CDR3 bases: TGTGCCAGCAGTTTAACTACAGGGGCTGGAAACACCATATATTTT.

V gene TRBV7-9 combines with J gene TRBJ2-1; no reliable D call. The CDR3 contains 12 residues. CDR1 and CDR2 (germline): SEHNR, FQNEAQ (reference sequence). V gave up 5 bases and J gave up 10 bases, with 12 bases separating them. The CDR3 DNA reads as TGTGCCAGCAGCCAACCTATGGAGGAGCAGTTCTTC. Protein product: CASSQPMEEQFF.

The sample holds one count of this clone. The rearrangement joins TRBV24-1 to TRBJ2-1, with TRBD2 matching 9 bases. V lost 4 bases, J lost 0 bases, and 9 bases stayed unmatched. CDR3 length: 18 amino acids. Germline values: CDR1 KGHDR, CDR2 SFDVKD. The CDR3 DNA reads as TGTGCCACCAGTGAGCCAGAGGCGGGAGGGCGCTCCTACAATGAGCAGTTCTTC. Residues: CATSEPEAGGRSYNEQFF.

This clone was observed a handful of times. The genes are TRBV19 and TRBJ1-6; 8 nucleotides line up with TRBD1. The CDR3 has 13 residues. Germline CDR1 and CDR2: LNHDA and SQIVND (reference sequence). The J segment lost 7 bases and the V segment lost 6 bases, leaving 2 bases of the junction unmatched. The CDR3 bases are TGTGCCAGTAGCGACAGGGGAAATTCACCCCTCCACTTT. Protein: CASSDRGNSPLHF.

CDR3 loop: CASSPPGTPITGELFF. The CDR3 DNA reads as TGCGCCAGCAGCCCACCCGGGACTCCAATCACCGGGGAGCTGTTTTTT. The chain links TRBV5-1 to TRBJ2-2, with a possible D match to TRBD2 (6 bases). CDR1 SGHRS and CDR2 YFSETQ come from the germline V gene. The CDR3 extends over 16 amino acids. With 4 bases removed from V and 4 bases from J, the gap between germline ends came to 17 bases. The complete variable domain, with remaining parts taken from reference TRBV5-1 and TRBJ2-2, reads KAGVTQTPRYLIKTRGQQVTLSCSPISGHRSVSWYQQTPGQGLQFLFEYFSETQRNKGNFPGRFSGRQFSNSRSEMNVSTLELGDSALYLCASSPPGTPITGELFFGEGSRLTVL.

V and J are TRBV6-5 and TRBJ2-2, with 11 bases aligning to TRBD2. Germline V gene data show CDR1 as MNHEY and CDR2 as SVGAGI. The CDR3 sequence is 15 residues long. Trimming cost V 9 bases and J 6 bases; bases outside gene matches: 9. CDR3 in amino acids: CASQTGTSGPGELFF. DNA for the CDR3: TGTGCCAGTCAAACCGGGACTAGCGGCCCCGGGGAGCTGTTTTTT.

This rearrangement joins TRBV19 to TRBJ2-5, with 10 bases lining up with TRBD2. V gave up 5 bases and J gave up 3 bases; unmatched junction bases: 12. The CDR3 extends over 17 amino acids. Germline CDR1 is LNHDA and CDR2 is SQIVND (reference sequence). The CDR3 coding sequence is TGTGCCAGTAGTTCCAGGGTGAGGACTAGCGGAAAAGAGACCCAGTACTTC. It specifies CASSSRVRTSGKETQYF.

This clone has a handful of counts. The chain carries TRBV6-1 and TRBJ1-1; D remains ambiguous. The CDR3 totals 13 residues. Between the trimmed V and J ends, which lost 6 bases and 1 base, there was a span of 9 bases. The germline V gene encodes CDR1 MNHNS and CDR2 SASEGT. The CDR3 reads CASSSRSNTEAFF. DNA of the CDR3: TGTGCCAGCAGCTCTCGGTCGAACACTGAAGCTTTCTTT.

The rearrangement links TRBV2 to TRBJ2-7; a possible D gene is TRBD1 (6 bases). Between the trimmed V and J ends, which lost 6 bases and 4 bases, there was a span of 10 bases. The CDR3 is 12 amino acids. Germline CDR1 is SNHLY and CDR2 is FYNNEI. CDR3 amino acids: CASRVTGYEQYF. The CDR3 DNA reads as TGTGCCAGCAGGGTAACAGGGTACGAGCAGTACTTC.

This clone has a handful of counts. The chain is built from TRBV7-9 and TRBJ2-1, with 10 bases lining up with TRBD2. The V gene's germline CDR1 is SEHNR and CDR2 FQNEAQ (reference sequence). This CDR3 has 16 residues. Trimming took 4 bases from V and 4 from J; bases not matched to a gene: 7. CDR3 bases: TGTGCCAGCAGCTCCCCCGCTAGCGGGGGTTACAATGAGCAGTTCTTC. Translating gives CASSSPASGGYNEQFF.

This chain uses TRBV2 with TRBJ2-1, with 9 bases fitting TRBD1. Germline assignment: CDR1 SNHLY and CDR2 FYNNEI. Losses at the gene ends were 5 bases for V and 6 bases for J; bases not matched to a gene: 2. The CDR3 contains 13 residues. The CDR3 sequence: CASSRDRVNEQFF. Here the CDR3 DNA reads TGTGCCAGCAGTCGGGACAGGGTCAATGAGCAGTTCTTC.

The rearrangement joins TRBV29-1 to TRBJ2-5; D perhaps matches TRBD2 (5 bases). Trimming left V 4 bases short and J 2 bases short, with 8 bases between. Germline lookup yields CDR1 SQVTM and CDR2 ANQGSEA. This CDR3 comprises 12 residues. CDR3 DNA sequence: TGCAGCGTTGCCCGGGGTCAAGAGACCCAGTACTTC. Encoded protein: CSVARGQETQYF. Drawing the rest from reference TRBV29-1 and TRBJ2-5, the complete variable domain is SAVISQKPSRDICQRGTSLTIQCQVDSQVTMMFWYRQQPGQSLTLIATANQGSEATYESGFVIDKFPISRPNLTFSTLTVSNMSPEDSSIYLCSVARGQETQYFGPGTRLLVL.

This sequence joins TRBV6-2 or TRBV6-3 and TRBJ1-1; 10 bases agree with TRBD1. CDR3 length: 16 amino acids. After removal of 4 bases from V and 3 bases from J, the junction contained 8 bases not matched to a gene. Germline V gives CDR1 MNHEY, CDR2 SVGEGT. The CDR3 region has the DNA TGTGCCAGCAGTTCCCGTTCTGGGACAGGGGACACTGAAGCTTTCTTT. It is translated as CASSSRSGTGDTEAFF.

The chain carries TRBV10-1 and TRBJ2-1, with 10 bases that match TRBD2. This CDR3 has 16 residues. The germline gives CDR1 WNHNN, CDR2 SYGVQD (reference sequence). V shed 0 bases, J shed 9 bases, and the junction held 8 bases outside the gene matches. The CDR3 DNA follows: TGCGCCAGCAGTGAGTCGACTCTAGCGGGAGCGTCTGAGCAGTTCTTC. It codes for CASSESTLAGASEQFF.

This clone was seen only once. This rearrangement joins TRBV2 to TRBJ1-1, with TRBD1 matching 11 bases. This CDR3 spans 14 amino acids. After removal of 10 bases from V and 3 bases from J, the junction contained 7 bases not matched to a gene. Looked up from germline, CDR1 is SNHLY and CDR2 is FYNNEI. The CDR3 reads CATRDRGWDTEAFF. CDR3 sequence (DNA): TGTGCCACCCGGGACAGGGGGTGGGACACTGAAGCTTTCTTT.

V and J are TRBV11-2 and TRBJ2-7; tentatively, D is TRBD2 (6 bases). V shed 2 bases and J shed 1 base, with 18 bases lying between them. This CDR3 spans 17 amino acids. Germline assignment: CDR1 SGHAT and CDR2 FQNNGV. This chain's CDR3 is CASSLLVLGGGSYEQYF. The CDR3 coding sequence is TGTGCCAGCAGCTTATTAGTTTTGGGCGGAGGGTCCTACGAGCAGTACTTC.

V is TRBV5-1 and J is TRBJ2-3; tentative D call: TRBD1 (7 bases). The CDR3 runs to 15 residues. Trimming removed 0 bases from V and 5 bases from J, with 13 bases in between. Germline CDR1 SGHRS, CDR2 YFSETQ. The CDR3 region is CASSLEEGAGDTQYF. The CDR3 DNA reads as TGCGCCAGCAGCTTGGAGGAGGGGGCGGGAGATACGCAGTATTTT.

V and J are TRBV3-1 (or the pseudogene TRBV3-2) and TRBJ2-1, with D perhaps matching TRBD2 (5 bases). Germline V CDR1 and CDR2: LGHDT, YNNKEL (reference sequence). The CDR3 covers 17 residues. V gave up 3 bases and J gave up 8 bases, with 23 bases separating them. The CDR3 nucleotides read TGTGCCAGCAGCCATCTTTCCCCCGGAGGTCCGTGGGATGAGCAGTTCTTC. Translated, it gives CASSHLSPGGPWDEQFF.

This chain links TRBV2 with TRBJ1-5; D is unresolved. Germline CDR1 and CDR2: SNHLY and FYNNEI. This CDR3 has 15 residues. V dropped 7 bases and J dropped 0 bases, with 13 bases sitting between them. This CDR3 is CASKSGSYSNQPQHF. The CDR3 region has the DNA TGTGCCAGCAAATCAGGTTCCTATAGCAATCAGCCCCAGCATTTT.

This chain uses TRBV20-1 with TRBJ2-3, with 7 bases lining up with TRBD2. J was trimmed by 2 bases and V by 3 bases; bases with no gene match: 5. CDR1 and CDR2 from the germline V gene are DFQATT and SNEGSKA (reference sequence). The CDR3 runs to 14 residues. The CDR3 coding sequence is TGCAGTGCTAGTCGGCTAGCGGTCACAGATACGCAGTATTTT. As protein: CSASRLAVTDTQYF.

The rearrangement uses TRBV28 and TRBJ2-3; TRBD2 agrees at 7 bases. Germline V CDR1 and CDR2: MDHEN, SYDVKM. The CDR3 runs 19 residues. The V and J ends lost 3 bases and 3 bases, in that order; junction bases with no gene match: 18. CDR3: CASSFRDLTSAEETDTQYF. CDR3 bases: TGTGCCAGCAGTTTCCGTGATCTCACTAGCGCGGAAGAAACAGATACGCAGTATTTT.

V is TRBV12-5 and J is TRBJ1-3, with a possible D match to TRBD1 (5 bases). Germline V gene data show CDR1 as LGHNT and CDR2 as FRNRAP. The CDR3 extends over 13 amino acids. Between the trimmed V and J ends, which lost 8 bases and 2 bases, there was a span of 10 bases. CDR3 DNA: TGTGCTAGTCGGGCGGGGGCTGGAAACACCATATATTTT. Translation gives CASRAGAGNTIYF.

The rearrangement links TRBV20-1 to TRBJ1-2, with a possible D match to TRBD1 (5 bases). This CDR3 is 11 amino acids long. The V and J ends lost 5 bases and 7 bases respectively, with 11 bases between them. Germline V gene lookup returns CDR1 DFQATT and CDR2 SNEGSKA (reference sequence). CDR3: CSASLGGGYTF. The CDR3 DNA reads as TGCAGTGCTTCGCTCGGGGGTGGCTACACCTTC.

The V call is TRBV10-3, the J call TRBJ1-2, with D uncertain. The CDR3 has 11 residues. V was trimmed by 4 bases and J by 8 bases, leaving 8 bases between them. CDR1 ENHRY and CDR2 SYGVKD come from the germline V gene. The CDR3 DNA reads as TGTGCCATCAGTGTTGGGCGAGGCTACACCTTC. It codes for CAISVGRGYTF.

The chain employs TRBV20-1 and TRBJ2-5; D gene unclear. V lost 3 bases, J lost 7 bases, and 18 bases lay in between. Germline loops: CDR1 DFQATT, CDR2 SNEGSKA (reference sequence). The CDR3 loop spans 14 amino acids. CDR3 region: CSASHPGRPGTQYF. In DNA, the CDR3 is TGCAGTGCTAGTCACCCAGGCAGACCAGGGACCCAGTACTTC.

The J gene is TRBJ1-5, the V gene TRBV15; TRBD1 is a possible D gene (5 bases). The CDR3 loop spans 14 amino acids. Germline CDR1 LNHNV, CDR2 YYDKDF (reference sequence). Trimming shortened V by 0 bases and J by 4 bases, and 7 bases separated the two germline ends. CDR3 nucleotides: TGTGCCACCAGCAGAGACAGGGCTAATCAGCCCCAGCATTTT. As protein: CATSRDRANQPQHF.

About this clone itself: The junction differs from germline at one of its ends, possibly a read error. The chain combines TRBV7-7 with TRBJ2-3, with TRBD2 identical over 8 bases. The germline gives CDR1 SSHAT, CDR2 FNYEAQ (reference sequence). The CDR3 extends over 17 amino acids. The CDR3 region is CASSPAGTRGTGDTQYF. CDR3 sequence (DNA): TGTGCTAGCAGCCCGGCCGGGACTAGAGGAACGGGGGATACGCAGTATTTT.

The chain joins TRBV5-4 to TRBJ2-5; D is possibly TRBD2 (5 bases). V was pared by 3 bases and J by 2 bases, with 14 bases between. Per the germline V gene, CDR1 is SGHNT and CDR2 is YYREEE (reference sequence). CDR3 length: 15 residues. CDR3 in amino acids: CASSSSGLGQETQYF. The CDR3 coding sequence is TGTGCCAGCAGCTCAAGCGGTTTGGGGCAAGAGACCCAGTACTTC.

The chain uses TRBV5-1 and TRBJ1-1; D gene unclear. Trimming shortened V by 5 bases and J by 2 bases, and 16 bases separated the two germline ends. The CDR3 contains 15 residues. Germline loops: CDR1 SGHRS, CDR2 YFSETQ. In DNA form, the CDR3 reads TGCGCCAGCAGTTTTACCGGAGGGAGCAACACTGAAGCTTTCTTT. Its translation: CASSFTGGSNTEAFF.